What follows is one T cell receptor beta chain and its context. Per the germline V gene, CDR1 is ENHRY and CDR2 is SYGVKD. Unmatched junction bases numbered 10, after V lost 7 bases and J lost 3 bases. The CDR3 sequence is 15 residues long. The record originates from a study of blood T cell repertoires in COVID-19. The overall study: Sites across the United States, Italy and Spain contributed samples from acute and convalescent COVID-19. T cells, B-cell-depleted T cells, or PBMCs provided the cDNA or gDNA that served as material.

Assay used: immunoSEQ multiplex PCR; TCRdb lists only in-frame clones, some missing. The data hold some 130,000 clones, with 65% to 90% observed a single time. This clonotype originated in a woman aged 55 to 70 with active or convalescent COVID-19. The gene calls are TRBV10-3 and TRBJ2-3, with 7 bases fitting TRBD1. Specimen: peripheral blood. As DNA, the CDR3 is TGTGCCATCACTTCCCAGGGGGTAGGGACAGATACGCAGTATTTT. This encodes CAITSQGVGTDTQYF.